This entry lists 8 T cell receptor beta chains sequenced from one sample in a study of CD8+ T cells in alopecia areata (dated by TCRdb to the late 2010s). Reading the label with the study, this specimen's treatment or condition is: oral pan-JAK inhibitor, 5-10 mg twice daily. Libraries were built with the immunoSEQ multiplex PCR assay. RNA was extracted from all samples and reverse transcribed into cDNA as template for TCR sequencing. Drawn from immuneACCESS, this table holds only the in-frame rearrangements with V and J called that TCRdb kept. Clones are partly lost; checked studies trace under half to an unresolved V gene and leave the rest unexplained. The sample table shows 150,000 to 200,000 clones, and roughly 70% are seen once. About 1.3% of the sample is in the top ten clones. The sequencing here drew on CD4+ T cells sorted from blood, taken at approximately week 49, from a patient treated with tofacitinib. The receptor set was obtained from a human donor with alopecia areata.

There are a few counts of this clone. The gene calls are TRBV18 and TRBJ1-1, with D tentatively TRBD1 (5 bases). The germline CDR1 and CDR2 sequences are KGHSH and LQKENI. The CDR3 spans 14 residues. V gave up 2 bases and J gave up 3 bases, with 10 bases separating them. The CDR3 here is CASSPGRADTEAFF. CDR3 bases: TGTGCCAGCTCACCAGGCAGGGCGGACACTGAAGCTTTCTTT.

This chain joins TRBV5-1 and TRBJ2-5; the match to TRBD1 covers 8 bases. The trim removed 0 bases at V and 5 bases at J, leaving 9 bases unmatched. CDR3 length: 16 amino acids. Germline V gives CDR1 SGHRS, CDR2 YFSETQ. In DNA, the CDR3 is TGCGCCAGCAGCTTGGTGGGTCAGGGGGCGGTGGAGACCCAGTACTTC. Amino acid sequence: CASSLVGQGAVETQYF.

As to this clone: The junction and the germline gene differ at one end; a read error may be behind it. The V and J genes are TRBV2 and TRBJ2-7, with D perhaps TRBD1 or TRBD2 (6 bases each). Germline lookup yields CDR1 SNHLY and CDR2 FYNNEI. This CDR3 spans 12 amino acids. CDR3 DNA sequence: TGTGCCAGCGCCGAAGGTGGAGGGGGTAAGGACTTC. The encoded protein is CASAEGGGGKDF.

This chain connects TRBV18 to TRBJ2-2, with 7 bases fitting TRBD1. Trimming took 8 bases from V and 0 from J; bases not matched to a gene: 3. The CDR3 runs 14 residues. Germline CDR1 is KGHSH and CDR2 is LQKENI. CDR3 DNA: TGTGCCAGCGTAGGGACAGCGAACACCGGGGAGCTGTTTTTT. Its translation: CASVGTANTGELFF.

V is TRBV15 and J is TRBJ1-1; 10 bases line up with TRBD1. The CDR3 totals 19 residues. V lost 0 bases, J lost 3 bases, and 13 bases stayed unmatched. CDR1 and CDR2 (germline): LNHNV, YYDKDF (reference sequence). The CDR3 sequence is CATSRDPRQGARIDTEAFF. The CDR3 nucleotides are TGTGCCACCAGCAGAGATCCCCGACAGGGGGCCAGGATCGACACTGAAGCTTTCTTT.

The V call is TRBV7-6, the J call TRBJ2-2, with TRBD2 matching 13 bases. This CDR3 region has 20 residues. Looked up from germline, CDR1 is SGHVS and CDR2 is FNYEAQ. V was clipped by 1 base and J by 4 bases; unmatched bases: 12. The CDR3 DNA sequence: TGTGCCAGCAGCTTAGGCGTGATGGGACTAGCGGGGACTTCCACCGGGGAGCTGTTTTTT. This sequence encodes CASSLGVMGLAGTSTGELFF.

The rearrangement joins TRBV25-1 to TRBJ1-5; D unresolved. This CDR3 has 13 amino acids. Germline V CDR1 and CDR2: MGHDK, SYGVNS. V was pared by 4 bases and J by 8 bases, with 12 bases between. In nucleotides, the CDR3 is TGTGCCAGCAGTGTCGGCCGGAGTGAGCCCCAGCATTTT. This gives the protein CASSVGRSEPQHF.

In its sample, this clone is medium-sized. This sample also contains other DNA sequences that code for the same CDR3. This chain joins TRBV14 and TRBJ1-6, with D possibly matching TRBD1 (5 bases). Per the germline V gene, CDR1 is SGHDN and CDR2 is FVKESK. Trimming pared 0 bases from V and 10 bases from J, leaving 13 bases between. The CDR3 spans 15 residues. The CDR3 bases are TGTGCCAGCAGCCAAGATCCGGCGGGACGGTCACCCCTCCACTTT. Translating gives CASSQDPAGRSPLHF.